This section outlines one TCR beta chain sequence together with its context. Its target is not known. Assay: immunoSEQ multiplex PCR; the TCRdb copy retains only in-frame clones and omits some. There are around 100,000 clones in the sample; 86% occur only once, and less than 6.5% lies in the top ten. These data originate in a study of OX40 agonist ivuxolimab in advanced cancers. Study details: Dose-escalation patients suffered from hepatocellular carcinoma, melanoma, renal cell or head and neck cancer.

Overall study findings and caveats: Partial responders receiving 0.1-3.0 mg/kg showed among the lowest clonal expansion.

J gave up 7 bases and V 1 base, and 1 base lay outside the gene matches. The CDR3 covers 13 residues. Germline assignment: CDR1 SGHRS and CDR2 YFSETQ. Sequencing used CD4+ or CD8+ T cells sorted from blood, obtained in a trial of the OX40 agonist ivuxolimab. The gene calls are TRBV5-1 and TRBJ1-2, with TRBD1 matching 10 bases. The TCR originated in an adult with an advanced solid tumor such as melanoma, head and neck, liver or kidney cancer. DNA of the CDR3: TGCGCCAGCAGCTTGTGGGACAGGGGTGGCTACACCTTC. As protein: CASSLWDRGGYTF. Variable domain in full (rest from reference TRBV5-1 and TRBJ1-2): KAGVTQTPRYLIKTRGQQVTLSCSPISGHRSVSWYQQTPGQGLQFLFEYFSETQRNKGNFPGRFSGRQFSNSRSEMNVSTLELGDSALYLCASSLWDRGGYTFGSGTRLTVV.